The 6 T cell receptor beta chains listed next were all sequenced from one sample in a study of technical replicates of blood from several donors (dated by TCRdb to about 2017). The library was generated by the immunoSEQ multiplex PCR assay. TCRdb mirrors the immuneACCESS table, restricted to in-frame sequences. Some clones are absent from its copies; in checked studies, under half trace to an unresolved V gene, and the reason for the others is unknown. The sample table shows around 8,000 clones, and around 90% are seen once. The top ten clones comprise 9% to 13% of the sample. Sequencing was carried out using PBMCs. These receptors came from a human donor in good health.

This clone was counted once. The chain couples TRBV4-1 to TRBJ2-7; 7 bases map to TRBD1. After removal of 2 bases from V and 4 bases from J, the junction contained 2 bases not matched to a gene. Germline CDR1 is MGHRA and CDR2 is YSYEKL. The CDR3 runs to 13 residues. CDR3 in DNA: TGCGCCAGCAGCCAACAACAGGGGTACGAGCAGTACTTC. It encodes CASSQQQGYEQYF.

This rearrangement joins TRBV19 to TRBJ2-2; 8 bases map to TRBD1. Germline V gene lookup returns CDR1 LNHDA and CDR2 SQIVND (reference sequence). V lost 6 bases to trimming and J lost 6 bases; unmatched junction nucleotides: 0. The CDR3 runs to 12 residues. The CDR3 spells CASRDRAGELFF. The CDR3, as DNA: TGTGCCAGTAGGGACAGGGCCGGGGAGCTGTTTTTT.

This chain connects TRBV30 to TRBJ2-7; TRBD1 matches 9 bases. The length of the CDR3 is 14 residues. J was trimmed by 7 bases and V by 3 bases; bases with no gene match: 10. Per the germline V gene, CDR1 is GTSNPN and CDR2 is SVGIG (reference sequence). DNA of the CDR3: TGTGCCTGGAGCTCAACAGGGGGCGCGGGGGAGCAGTACTTC. It encodes CAWSSTGGAGEQYF. The entire variable domain, with the rest obtained from reference TRBV30 and TRBJ2-7, is as follows: SQTIHQWPATLVQPVGSPLSLECTVEGTSNPNLYWYRQAAGRGLQLLFYSVGIGQISSEVPQNLSASRPQDRQFILSSKKLLLSDSGFYLCAWSSTGGAGEQYFGPGTRLTVT.

V is TRBV19 and J is TRBJ2-7, with TRBD2 matching over 8 bases. The V gene's germline CDR1 is LNHDA and CDR2 SQIVND (reference sequence). The CDR3 totals 13 residues. Trimming at V came to 5 bases and at J to 3 bases, leaving 3 bases not matched to a gene. This chain's CDR3 is CASSAGGVYEQYF. As DNA, the CDR3 is TGTGCCAGTAGTGCGGGAGGCGTCTACGAGCAGTACTTC.

This clone was picked up one time. The chain carries TRBV12-1 and TRBJ1-1; no DNA check was done on the table's D call, TRBD1. TRBV12-1 is a pseudogene segment. The CDR3 consists of 17 residues. CDR3 amino acids: CASSFKGQGAVNTEAFF. CDR3 nucleotides: TGTGCCAGCAGCTTTAAGGGACAGGGGGCAGTGAACACTGAAGCTTTCTTT.

The rearrangement joins TRBV20-1 to TRBJ1-1; D unresolved. Germline lookup yields CDR1 DFQATT and CDR2 SNEGSKA (reference sequence). The CDR3 covers 10 residues. The CDR3 loop is CKEPDKKAFF. In nucleotides, the CDR3 is TGCAAGGAGCCCGATAAAAAAGCTTTCTTT.